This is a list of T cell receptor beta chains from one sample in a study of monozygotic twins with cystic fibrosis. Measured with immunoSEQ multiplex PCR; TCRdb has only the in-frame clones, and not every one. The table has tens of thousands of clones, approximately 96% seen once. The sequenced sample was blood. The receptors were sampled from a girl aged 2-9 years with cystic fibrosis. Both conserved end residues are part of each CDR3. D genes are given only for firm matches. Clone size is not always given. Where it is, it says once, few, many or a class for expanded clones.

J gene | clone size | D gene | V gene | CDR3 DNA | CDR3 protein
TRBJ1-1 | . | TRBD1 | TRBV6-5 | TGTGCCAGCAGCCGACAGGGGGCTTCGAACACTGAAGCTTTCTTT | CASSRQGASNTEAFF
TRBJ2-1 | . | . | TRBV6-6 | TGTGCCAGCAGGGAGGATTGGGCCTACAATGAGCAGTTCTTC | CASREDWAYNEQFF
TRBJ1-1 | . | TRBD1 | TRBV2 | TGTGCCAGCAGTAATACAGGGGGCACTGAAGCTTTCTTT | CASSNTGGTEAFF
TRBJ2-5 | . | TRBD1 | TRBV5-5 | TGTGCCAGCAGCTTGGGACAGGGGATAGAGACCCAGTACTTC | CASSLGQGIETQYF
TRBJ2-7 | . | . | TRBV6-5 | TGTGCCAGCAGTTTAGACAGCACCTCCTACGAGCAGTACTTC | CASSLDSTSYEQYF
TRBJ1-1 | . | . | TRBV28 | TGTGCCAGCAGTTTTCAAGCGAACACTGAAGCTTTCTTT | CASSFQANTEAFF
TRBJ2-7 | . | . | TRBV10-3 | TGTGCCATCTCCTCCCTAGCGGAGGGGGGCTACGAGCAGTACTTC | CAISSLAEGGYEQYF
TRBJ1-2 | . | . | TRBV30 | TGTGCCTGGAGCCCCATCCACCGAGGAGTTCGAGGTGGCTACACCTTC | CAWSPIHRGVRGGYTF
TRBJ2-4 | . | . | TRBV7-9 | TGTGCCAGCAGCTCAACAGAGGACATTCAGTACTTC | CASSSTEDIQYF
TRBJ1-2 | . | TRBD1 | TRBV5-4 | TGTGCCAGCAGCGTCGGGACAGGGGGCCTCGGCTACACCTTC | CASSVGTGGLGYTF
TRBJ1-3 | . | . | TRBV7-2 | TGTGCCAGCAGCTACGGGCAACCCCCCGGAGGCACCATATATTTT | CASSYGQPPGGTIYF
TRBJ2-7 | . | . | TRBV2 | TGTGCCAGCATTCCGGCCGGGCCCACGGGCGAGCAGTACTTC | CASIPAGPTGEQYF
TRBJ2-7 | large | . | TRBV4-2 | TGTGCCAGCAGCCAAGACCAATACGAGCAGTACTTC | CASSQDQYEQYF
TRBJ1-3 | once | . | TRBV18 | TGTGCCAGCTCACCACAACAGATAAACACCATATATTTT | CASSPQQINTIYF
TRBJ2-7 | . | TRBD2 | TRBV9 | TGTGCCAGCAGCGTAGGGACTAGCGGCTCCTACGAGCAGTACTTC | CASSVGTSGSYEQYF
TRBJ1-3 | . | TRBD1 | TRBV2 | TGTGCCAGCGGCTCGGACAGGGGCTCTGGAAACACCATATATTTT | CASGSDRGSGNTIYF
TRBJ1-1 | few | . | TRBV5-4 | TGTGCCAGCAGCTTGTTGGGAATGTCATGGAACACTGAAGCTTTCTTT | CASSLLGMSWNTEAFF
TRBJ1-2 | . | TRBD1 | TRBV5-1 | TGCGCCACGGGATTTGGACAGGGCGCTGCTGGCTACACCTTC | CATGFGQGAAGYTF
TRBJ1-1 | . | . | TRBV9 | TGTGCCAGCAGCGTAGCATCATATGGGGAAGCTTTCTTT | CASSVASYGEAFF
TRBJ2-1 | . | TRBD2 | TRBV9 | TGTGCCAGCAGCGTAAGGACTAGCGGGAGGGCCGCGGGTAATGAGCAGTTCTTC | CASSVRTSGRAAGNEQFF
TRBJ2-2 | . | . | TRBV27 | TGTGCCAGCAGTTTAGGGCCATACACCGGGGAGCTGTTTTTT | CASSLGPYTGELFF
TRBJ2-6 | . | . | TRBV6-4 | TGTGCCAGCAGTGACAGGGTCTCTGGGGCCAACGTCCTGACTTTC | CASSDRVSGANVLTF
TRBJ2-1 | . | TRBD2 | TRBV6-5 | TGTGCCAGTAGGACTAGCGGGAGGTGGTATGAGCAGTTCTTC | CASRTSGRWYEQFF
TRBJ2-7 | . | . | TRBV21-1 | TGTGCCAGCAGCAAAGTAAGGGTACGGTACGAGCAGTACTTC | CASSKVRVRYEQYF
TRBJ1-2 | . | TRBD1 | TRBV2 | TGTGCCAACCCGGGACAGGGTGGCTACACCTTC | CANPGQGGYTF
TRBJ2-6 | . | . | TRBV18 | TGTGCCAGCTCACCAAATATAGGCGTGAGAGGGGAGACTTTC | CASSPNIGVRGETF
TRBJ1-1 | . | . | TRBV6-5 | TGTGCCAGCAGTACGGGACCGCTGAACACTGAAGCTTTCTTT | CASSTGPLNTEAFF
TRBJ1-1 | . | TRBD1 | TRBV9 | TGTGCCAGCAGCGCCTTCCGGGACAGGAACACTGAAGCTTTCTTT | CASSAFRDRNTEAFF
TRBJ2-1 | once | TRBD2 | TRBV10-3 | TGTGCCATCAGGGGACTAGCAAACAATGAGCAGTTCTTC | CAIRGLANNEQFF
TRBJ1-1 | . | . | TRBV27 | TGTGCCAGCAGTTTAGGCACCGTGAACACTGAAGCTTTCTTT | CASSLGTVNTEAFF
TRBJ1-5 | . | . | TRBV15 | TGTGCCACCAGCAGAGAGGCAGGCAACAATCAGCCCCAGCATTTT | CATSREAGNNQPQHF
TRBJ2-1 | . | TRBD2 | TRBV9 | TGTGCCAGCAGCACTCGGACTAGCGGGAGTAAGGACTACAATGAGCAGTTCTTC | CASSTRTSGSKDYNEQFF
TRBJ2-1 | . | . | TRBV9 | TGTGCCAGCAGCGTAGACGGGGGGCTCTACAATGAGCAGTTCTTC | CASSVDGGLYNEQFF
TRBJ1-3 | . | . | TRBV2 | TGTGCCAGCAGCGGGGGCGGATTCTCTGGAAACACCATATATTTT | CASSGGGFSGNTIYF
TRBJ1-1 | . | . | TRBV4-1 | TGCGCCAGCAGCCAAGACCTTTCAGCTGCGAACACTGAAGCTTTCTTT | CASSQDLSAANTEAFF
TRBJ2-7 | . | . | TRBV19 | TGTGCCAGTAGCGGGGGACCCAGCGGGTCCCCTTACGAGCAGTACTTC | CASSGGPSGSPYEQYF
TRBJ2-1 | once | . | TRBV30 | TGTGCCTGGAGTAAGAGCGACACCTACAATGAGCAGTTCTTC | CAWSKSDTYNEQFF
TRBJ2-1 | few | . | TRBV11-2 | TGTGCCAGCAGCTTAGTTTACGGCAATGAGCAGTTCTTC | CASSLVYGNEQFF
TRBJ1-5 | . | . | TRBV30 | TGTGCCTGGAGTTCCGGGACCGTGCGTCAGCCCCAGCATTTT | CAWSSGTVRQPQHF
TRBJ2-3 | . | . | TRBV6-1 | TGTGCCAGCAGTGAAGCGGTAGGGAGCACAGATACGCAGTATTTT | CASSEAVGSTDTQYF
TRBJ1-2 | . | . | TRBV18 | TGTGCCAGCTCACCCATAGGACGGGCGGCGAATGGCTACACCTTC | CASSPIGRAANGYTF
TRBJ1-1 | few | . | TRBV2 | TGTGCCAGCAGTCGGCGGGGAACCTTGGATGGAGCTTTCTTT | CASSRRGTLDGAFF
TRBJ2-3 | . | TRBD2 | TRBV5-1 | TGCGCCAGCAGCTTGCCCCCTCCTCGGCGGGAGTTCGCAGATACGCAGTATTTT | CASSLPPPRREFADTQYF
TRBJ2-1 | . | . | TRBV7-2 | TGTGCCAGCAGACGTAGAGGCTCCTACAATGAGCAGTTCTTC | CASRRRGSYNEQFF
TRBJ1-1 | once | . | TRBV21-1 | TGTGCCAGCAGCAAAGGGAACACTGAAGCTTTCTTT | CASSKGNTEAFF
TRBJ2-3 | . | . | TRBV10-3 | TGTGCCATCAGAGAAGAACCAGCGGCAGATACGCAGTATTTT | CAIREEPAADTQYF
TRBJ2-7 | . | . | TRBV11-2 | TGTGCCAGCAGCCCAGGGGGGGGCTGCTACGAGCAGTACTTC | CASSPGGGCYEQYF
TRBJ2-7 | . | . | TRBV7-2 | TGTGCCAGCAGCTTAGCGGCCGTTTACGAGCAGTACTTC | CASSLAAVYEQYF
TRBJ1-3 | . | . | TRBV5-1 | TGCGCCAGCAGCTTGGGATACAGGGCCTCTGGAAACACCATATATTTT | CASSLGYRASGNTIYF
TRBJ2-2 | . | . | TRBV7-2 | TGTGCCAGCAGCTTAGGGACAAGGTATTCGAACACCGGGGAGCTGTTTTTT | CASSLGTRYSNTGELFF